This paragraph covers one T cell receptor (beta chain) sequence. Methods used by the authors: Amplifying reference gene primers gave estimates of nucleated cell counts. Clones were sequenced by immunoSEQ multiplex PCR, and TCRdb holds only the in-frame ones, with some missing. V, J and clone size are taken as reported in that table, and D and trimming were inferred from the DNA itself. Of nearly 11,000 clones in the sample, approximately 84% were seen once. The entry originates in a study of blood T cell repertoires in COVID-19. Study-level information: Material from acute and convalescent COVID-19 was sourced from the United States, Italy and Spain. Sources were T cells, B-cell-depleted T cells, or PBMCs; the material itself was cDNA or gDNA.

CDR1 and CDR2 (germline): LNHDA, SQIVND (reference sequence). The CDR3 is 15 amino acids. V gave up 3 bases and J gave up 2 bases, with 13 bases separating them. The sequence was obtained from a man aged 50-60 years with active COVID-19. The chain links TRBV19 to TRBJ1-2; D may be TRBD1 (6 bases). Sequencing was carried out using peripheral blood. The CDR3 loop reads CASSIDIGTNYGYTF. DNA of the CDR3: TGTGCCAGTAGTATTGATATAGGGACAAACTATGGCTACACCTTC.